This TCR beta chain originates from a study of early T cells in non-severe SARS-CoV-2 infection. Study as a whole: Whole-blood bulk RNA, unsorted, was sequenced, and chains were unpaired. Study-wide points: The matching step, a VDJdb search, favored anti-spike CD8 responses and missed private and CD4 specificities.

There are many counts of this clonotype. Its antigen is still unknown. Individual cDNA molecules carried attached unique molecular identifiers. TCRdb re-analysed the 5' RACE reads in MiXCR, keeping a single row per CDR3 protein. The sample has about 50,000 distinct CDR3 sequences, roughly 10% seen once; the top ten hold about 15%. CDR1 and CDR2 from the germline V gene are LGHDT and YNNKEL (reference sequence). V shed 4 bases and J 7 bases; nucleotides not matched to a gene: 6. The CDR3 covers 13 residues. This chain links TRBV3-1 with TRBJ2-7; 8 bases match TRBD2. This sequence originates from an adult who was a healthcare worker with PCR-confirmed SARS-CoV-2 infection or an uninfected control (not recorded which). The sequencing sample was made of whole blood. For the CDR3, the DNA is TGTGCCAGCAGCCGAGGGACTAGAGGTGAGCAGTACTTC. This codes for CASSRGTRGEQYF.